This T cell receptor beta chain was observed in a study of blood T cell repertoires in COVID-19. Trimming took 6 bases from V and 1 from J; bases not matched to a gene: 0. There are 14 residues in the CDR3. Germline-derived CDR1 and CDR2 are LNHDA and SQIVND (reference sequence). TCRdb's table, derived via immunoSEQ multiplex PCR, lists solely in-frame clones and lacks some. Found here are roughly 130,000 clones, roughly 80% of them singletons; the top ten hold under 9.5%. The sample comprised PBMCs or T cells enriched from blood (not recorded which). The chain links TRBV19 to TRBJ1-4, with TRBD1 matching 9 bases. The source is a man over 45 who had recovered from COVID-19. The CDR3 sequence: CASRTGGTNEKLFF. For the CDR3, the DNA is TGTGCCAGTAGGACAGGGGGAACTAATGAAAAACTGTTTTTT.